This is a list of T cell receptor beta chains from one sample in a study of tumor-infiltrating lymphocytes in primary liver carcinoma. A single record per CDR3 protein comes from TCRdb applying MiXCR to the multiplex PCR reads. The table has around 100,000 distinct CDR3 sequences, about 62% seen once. Sequenced material: liver tumor tissue from sampling region 2. These receptors were obtained from a woman aged 55-69 years with primary liver carcinoma and hepatitis B virus infection. CDR3s include the opening cysteine and the closing phenylalanine or tryptophan. A D gene is named only where the DNA matches it firmly. The listing skips clone size in some rows; elsewhere it reads once, few, many or a size class.

TRBD1,TRBV5-1,TRBJ2-2,few,TGCGCCAGCAGCTCAGGGACAGGGTCGTACACCGGGGAGCTGTTTTTT,CASSSGTGSYTGELFF
-,TRBV5-1,TRBJ2-1,-,TGCGCCAGCAGCTTGTTTCCGAGGGGCGGAAGCTCCTACAATGAGCAGTTCTTC,CASSLFPRGGSSYNEQFF
TRBD1,TRBV29-1,TRBJ2-2,-,TGCAGCGTTGGAGACAGGGTGGCCGGGGAACTGCTTTTT,CSVGDRVAGELLF
TRBD1,TRBV12-3/TRBV12-4,TRBJ2-7,-,TGTGCCAGCAGCCGCGACAGGGCCCCCTCCTACGAGCAGCACTTC,CASSRDRAPSYEQHF
-,TRBV25-1,TRBJ2-7,-,TGTGCCAGCAGTGAAGGGCACTACGAGCAGTACTTC,CASSEGHYEQYF
-,TRBV4-2,TRBJ2-7,-,TGTGCCAGCAGCCAAACTGAAGCGTGGGGCCCCTACGAGCAGTACTTC,CASSQTEAWGPYEQYF
-,TRBV11-2,TRBJ2-7,-,TGCGCCAGCAGCTCTTCCCCCTTCTTAGGAAGTGAGCAGTACTTC,CASSSSPFLGSEQYF
-,TRBV6-2/TRBV6-3,TRBJ2-1,-,TGTGCCAACAGGCCGGGACTGGTTTCCCATGAGCAGTTCTTC,CANRPGLVSHEQFF
-,TRBV11-2,TRBJ2-1,-,TGTGCCAGCAACATGCCGGGATTATGGGATAATGAGCAGTTCTTC,CASNMPGLWDNEQFF
-,TRBV11-2,TRBJ1-6,-,TGTTCCAGCAGCTTAGAAGTGGCAGCCATCCCACCCCTCCACTTT,CSSSLEVAAIPPLHF
-,TRBV29-1,TRBJ2-2,-,TGCAGCACGCGGGCAGGGAACACCGGGGAGCTGTTTTTT,CSTRAGNTGELFF
TRBD1,TRBV7-9,TRBJ1-4,-,TGTGTCAGCAGCTTAAGCGGCACACCCCTCCTCAGGGACAGGCCTTTTCTCGGAAAACCGTTTTTT,CVSSLSGTPLLRDRPFLGKPFF
-,TRBV28,TRBJ2-2,-,TGTGCCAGCAGTGGGGGGCCTGGTCTCGTCGGGGAGCCGTTTTTT,CASSGGPGLVGEPFF
TRBD1,TRBV12-5,TRBJ2-2,-,TGTGCTAGAGGTTTCCTTACCTGGACAGGGGTCGGGGAGCTGTTTTTT,CARGFLTWTGVGELFF
TRBD1,TRBV29-1,TRBJ2-7,many,TGCAGCGTGCGGACAGGGAGATACGAGCAGTACTTC,CSVRTGRYEQYF
TRBD1,TRBV6-5,TRBJ1-5,-,TGTGCCAGCAGCCAAACACAGGGGAGTCTTCAGCCCCAGCACTTT,CASSQTQGSLQPQHF
TRBD1,TRBV5-1,TRBJ1-1,-,TGCGCCAGCAGCTTAGGGACAGTGAACGCTGAAGCTTTCTTT,CASSLGTVNAEAFF
-,TRBV6-6,TRBJ2-7,once,TGTGCCTGCAGCTACTCCCGGGCCTACGAGCAGTACTTC,CACSYSRAYEQYF
-,TRBV12-3/TRBV12-4,TRBJ1-1,many,TGTGCCAGCAGTTTATGGGGGGACAACACTGAAGCTTTCTTT,CASSLWGDNTEAFF
-,TRBV11-2,TRBJ1-1,-,TGTGGCAGCACCCTGACTGTCGGGGGTTTGACTGAAGCTTTCTTT,CGSTLTVGGLTEAFF
TRBD2,TRBV12-3/TRBV12-4,TRBJ2-7,many,TGTGCCAGCAGTTTGTTCGGCGGGAGTCGTGCGTACGAGCAGTACTTC,CASSLFGGSRAYEQYF
-,TRBV9,TRBJ2-5,-,TGTGCCAGCAATATGGGGGCCGGACAAGAGACCCAGTACTTC,CASNMGAGQETQYF
-,TRBV14,TRBJ1-5,-,TGTGCCAGCAGCCAGGCGGGGACGGATCAGCCTCACCATTTT,CASSQAGTDQPHHF
-,TRBV11-3,TRBJ2-1,few,TGTGCCAGCAGCTTAGGGGGTGGGTCGGCCGAATACAATGAGCAGTTCTTC,CASSLGGGSAEYNEQFF
-,TRBV7-8,TRBJ2-7,-,TGTGTTAGCAGCCCCGGACAGCTCGAGCAGTACTTC,CVSSPGQLEQYF
-,TRBV11-3,TRBJ1-1,-,TGCGCCACCAGCCAGGACGGCCTGAACACTGAAGCTTTCTTT,CATSQDGLNTEAFF
-,TRBV11-2,TRBJ1-1,-,TGTGGCAGTAGCTTTAAACAGGCTGAAGCTTTCTTT,CGSSFKQAEAFF
TRBD2,TRBV12-3/TRBV12-4,TRBJ2-1,many,TGTGCCAGCAGTTCGACGACTAGCGGGAGGAGGAATGAGCAGTTCTTC,CASSSTTSGRRNEQFF
-,TRBV7-9,TRBJ2-2,-,TGTGCCAGTAGCTCGCCGGGCGGGATCGACACCGGGGAGCTGTTTTTT,CASSSPGGIDTGELFF
TRBD1,TRBV11-2,TRBJ2-1,-,TGTGCCGACAGCGACCCGACAGGGGTTTTTGACTATGAGCAGTTCTTC,CADSDPTGVFDYEQFF
-,TRBV28,TRBJ2-7,few,TGTGCCAGCAAGCCAAGCGGGCAACACTACGAGCAGTACTTC,CASKPSGQHYEQYF
TRBD1,TRBV20-1,TRBJ2-1,-,TGCAGTGCGCCCGAGGGGGCCTTAGAGGAGCAGTTCTTC,CSAPEGALEEQFF
-,TRBV11-2,TRBJ2-3,-,TGTGCCAGCGTCTCATTAGATACTCAGTATTTT,CASVSLDTQYF
-,TRBV14,TRBJ1-1,many,TGTGCCAGCAGCCAAGTCGCGGTCACTGAAGCTTTCTTT,CASSQVAVTEAFF
-,TRBV10-3,TRBJ2-2,-,TGTGCCATCAGTGGGATGACAGTTGGCACCGGGGAGCTGCTTTTT,CAISGMTVGTGELLF
-,TRBV6-5,TRBJ2-6,-,TGTGCCAGCAGTTCGCCGGTCTCTGGGACCAACGTCCTGACTTTC,CASSSPVSGTNVLTF
-,TRBV5-6,TRBJ2-5,-,TGTGCCAGCAGCCGTTACATGGAACAAGAGACCCAGTACTTC,CASSRYMEQETQYF
-,TRBV7-9,TRBJ2-3,-,TGTGCCAGCAGCTTTTTGGGCGGCACAGATATGCAGTATTTT,CASSFLGGTDMQYF
TRBD1,TRBV25-1,TRBJ2-7,-,TGTGCCAGCAGTGAAGGGGGGGGACAGGGTTCGTACGAGCAGTACTTC,CASSEGGGQGSYEQYF
TRBD1,TRBV5-1,TRBJ2-1,once,TGCGCCAGCAGCTTTGAAGGACAGGGGGTCAATGAGCAGTTCTTC,CASSFEGQGVNEQFF
-,TRBV4-1,TRBJ2-7,-,TGCGCCAGCAGCCAAGCAATCTCTCGCAACAAGCAGTACTTC,CASSQAISRNKQYF
-,TRBV11-2,TRBJ2-4,-,TGTGCCAGCAACTTAGAGCCCAAAAACATTCAGTACTTT,CASNLEPKNIQYF
-,TRBV12-3/TRBV12-4,TRBJ1-1,-,TGTGCCAGCTGTGTACAGGGTTGGAGCACTGAACCTTTCTTT,CASCVQGWSTEPFF
TRBD1,TRBV28,TRBJ2-1,once,TGTGCCAACAGTTCCCATCTCCCAGGGGGCCATGAGCAGTTCTTC,CANSSHLPGGHEQFF
TRBD2,TRBV11-2,TRBJ2-3,-,TGTGCCAGCAGCTTAGGGGGACTAATGTACACGTCAGATATGCAATATTTT,CASSLGGLMYTSDMQYF